The 12 T cell receptor beta chains listed next were all sequenced from one sample in a study of human thymus T cells. The table came from immunoSEQ multiplex PCR; TCRdb's copy has only in-frame clones and leaves some out. The data show tens of thousands of clones, around 94% seen once. Sample: blood. These receptor sequences come from a boy in the first two years of life with a congenital heart defect but otherwise immunologically healthy.

The chain uses TRBV5-1 and TRBJ2-3, with D perhaps given as TRBD1 or TRBD2 (5 bases each). V lost 0 bases to trimming and J lost 6 bases, with 14 bases between them. This CDR3 has 15 amino acids. The germline V gene has CDR1 SGHRS and CDR2 YFSETQ. Written as DNA, the CDR3 is TGCGCCAGCAGCTTGGGCTGGTGGGGGACGGATACGCAGTATTTT. Its protein product is CASSLGWWGTDTQYF.

The chain employs TRBV28 and TRBJ1-4; D perhaps matches TRBD1 (5 bases). V was cut by 4 bases and J by 8 bases, with 5 bases left in between. Germline CDR1 is MDHEN and CDR2 is SYDVKM. The CDR3 covers 11 residues. CDR3 coding DNA: TGTGCCAGCAGTTGGACAGAAAAACTGTTTTTT. This translates into CASSWTEKLFF.

The CDR3 loop is CASTRTANTEAFF. The CDR3 bases are TGTGCCAGTACCCGGACCGCGAACACTGAAGCTTTCTTT. This rearrangement joins TRBV19 to TRBJ1-1; no reliable D call. Germline CDR1 and CDR2: LNHDA and SQIVND (reference sequence). Trimming took off 7 bases at V and 1 base at J, with 10 bases between the two ends. The CDR3 extends over 13 amino acids.

This chain uses TRBV10-3 with TRBJ2-7; D ambiguous. Germline CDR1 ENHRY, CDR2 SYGVKD. V was pared by 3 bases and J by 0 bases, with 3 bases between. This CDR3 has 12 residues. The CDR3 here is CAISDNSYEQYF. The DNA of the CDR3 is TGTGCCATCAGTGATAACTCCTACGAGCAGTACTTC.

Here the CDR3 reads CASSLVLAETQYF. CDR3 coding DNA: TGTGCCAGCAGCTTAGTGCTAGCAGAGACCCAGTACTTC. This rearrangement joins TRBV7-2 to TRBJ2-5, with a tentative D call TRBD2 (5 bases). The germline V and J ends were trimmed by 1 base and 4 bases, with 7 bases remaining between them. This CDR3 has 13 amino acids. Germline CDR1 and CDR2: SGHTA and FQGNSA. The variable domain in full, with the rest retrieved from reference TRBV7-2 and TRBJ2-5, is GAGVSQSPSNKVTEKGKDVELRCDPISGHTALYWYRQSLGQGLEFLIYFQGNSAPDKSGLPSDRFSAERTGGSVSTLTIQRTQQEDSAVYLCASSLVLAETQYFGPGTRLLVL.

The sample holds one count of this clone. The V and J genes are TRBV30 and TRBJ1-3; D not certain. CDR3 size: 12 residues. Germline lookup yields CDR1 GTSNPN and CDR2 SVGIG (reference sequence). Trimming pared 8 bases from V and 0 bases from J, leaving 8 bases between. For the CDR3, the DNA is TGTGCCCTACAGCGCTCTGGAAACACCATATATTTT. Residues: CALQRSGNTIYF. Full variable domain (rest looked up from reference TRBV30 and TRBJ1-3): SQTIHQWPATLVQPVGSPLSLECTVEGTSNPNLYWYRQAAGRGLQLLFYSVGIGQISSEVPQNLSASRPQDRQFILSSKKLLLSDSGFYLCALQRSGNTIYFGEGSWLTVV.

The chain employs TRBV28 and TRBJ2-3; possible D gene TRBD1, 6 bases. The V end was cut by 3 bases, the J end by 10 bases, with 11 bases between. The CDR3 is 12 residues long. Germline CDR1 reads MDHEN; CDR2 reads SYDVKM. The CDR3, as DNA: TGTGCCAGCAGTTTGGGCCCAGGGGCGCAGTATTTT. Its translation is CASSLGPGAQYF. The entire variable domain, with the rest obtained from reference TRBV28 and TRBJ2-3, is as follows: DVKVTQSSRYLVKRTGEKVFLECVQDMDHENMFWYRQDPGLGLRLIYFSYDVKMKEKGDIPEGYSVSREKKERFSLILESASTNQTSMYLCASSLGPGAQYFGPGTRLTVL.

The chain employs TRBV6-5 and TRBJ2-2; D is uncertain. CDR1 is MNHEY, CDR2 SVGAGI, per germline. The V and J ends lost 7 bases and 5 bases respectively, with 14 bases between them. This CDR3 is built from 14 residues. The CDR3 sequence is CASTLLGRTGELFF. The CDR3 DNA reads TGTGCCAGCACCCTACTGGGTAGGACCGGGGAGCTGTTTTTT.

The chain uses TRBV10-2 and TRBJ1-2, with D possibly TRBD1 on 5 matching bases. V dropped 7 bases and J dropped 0 bases, with 15 bases sitting between them. Germline loops: CDR1 WSHSY, CDR2 SAAADI. CDR3 length: 15 residues. Here the CDR3 reads CASIAGRKANYGYTF. DNA of the CDR3: TGCGCCAGCATCGCAGGGAGGAAGGCTAACTATGGCTACACCTTC.

The chain links TRBV28 to TRBJ1-3; D is unresolved. Trimming removed 5 bases from V and 0 bases from J, with 8 bases in between. Germline V gene data show CDR1 as MDHEN and CDR2 as SYDVKM. The CDR3 covers 14 residues. The CDR3 sequence: CASSLGPSGNTIYF. CDR3 DNA: TGTGCCAGCAGTCTCGGGCCCTCTGGAAACACCATATATTTT.

The chain combines TRBV11-2 with TRBJ2-4, with D maybe TRBD1 (5 bases). The CDR3 loop spans 12 amino acids. Deletions cut 2 bases from V and 8 bases from J, with 7 bases between. Germline loops: CDR1 SGHAT, CDR2 FQNNGV. CDR3 coding DNA: TGTGCCAGCAGCTTAAGCAGGGACATTCAGTACTTC. Translation gives CASSLSRDIQYF. The variable domain in full, completed from reference TRBV11-2 and TRBJ2-4, reads EAGVAQSPRYKIIEKRQSVAFWCNPISGHATLYWYQQILGQGPKLLIQFQNNGVVDDSQLPKDRFSAERLKGVDSTLKIQPAKLEDSAVYLCASSLSRDIQYFGAGTRLSVL.

This clone was found once. This chain joins TRBV30 and TRBJ1-6, with 7 bases aligning to TRBD1. Germline V gives CDR1 GTSNPN, CDR2 SVGIG (reference sequence). This CDR3 comprises 15 residues. V lost 2 bases, J lost 10 bases, and 11 bases stayed unmatched. CDR3 DNA: TGTGCCTGGAGTCCCTTGACAGGGTGGGAATCACCCCTCCACTTT. Its protein product is CAWSPLTGWESPLHF.